One and the same sample provided the 17 T cell receptor beta chains below, sequenced in a study of early stage breast cancer tumors. Sequencing used immunoSEQ multiplex PCR; TCRdb keeps in-frame clones, though not all of them. The sample carries around 31,000 clones, roughly 77% recorded once. The sequenced sample was breast tumor tissue. All receptors come from a person in their thirties with breast cancer.

The gene calls are TRBV6-4 and TRBJ2-1, with TRBD2 identical over 8 bases. This CDR3 comprises 15 residues. Germline assignment: CDR1 MRHNA and CDR2 SNTAGT. Trimming at V came to 5 bases and at J to 0 bases, leaving 3 bases not matched to a gene. CDR3 region: CASSQSGSSYNEQFF. DNA of the CDR3: TGTGCCAGCAGTCAGAGCGGGAGCTCCTACAATGAGCAGTTCTTC.

This chain joins TRBV29-1 and TRBJ1-1; D gene unclear. The germline V gene has CDR1 SQVTM and CDR2 ANQGSEA. Trimming took 4 bases from V and 1 from J, leaving 16 bases between them. The CDR3 is made up of 15 amino acids. The CDR3 sequence: CSVGPMINANTEAFF. As DNA, the CDR3 is TGCAGCGTTGGGCCGATGATCAACGCGAACACTGAAGCTTTCTTT. Together with reference TRBV29-1 and TRBJ1-1, the CDR3 gives the full variable domain: SAVISQKPSRDICQRGTSLTIQCQVDSQVTMMFWYRQQPGQSLTLIATANQGSEATYESGFVIDKFPISRPNLTFSTLTVSNMSPEDSSIYLCSVGPMINANTEAFFGQGTRLTVV.

This chain's CDR3 is CASQSRQGNEKLFF. Written as DNA, the CDR3 is TGCGCCAGCCAGAGCCGCCAGGGGAATGAAAAACTGTTTTTT. This chain links TRBV10-2 with TRBJ1-4, with TRBD1 as a possible D gene (6 bases). This CDR3 contains 14 residues. The germline V and J ends were trimmed by 8 bases and 5 bases, with 15 bases remaining between them. Looked up from germline, CDR1 is WSHSY and CDR2 is SAAADI.

The CDR3 loop is CASSPMDSVNTEAFF. Here the CDR3 DNA reads TGTGCCAGCAGCCCGATGGACAGCGTGAACACTGAAGCTTTCTTT. The chain carries TRBV7-6 and TRBJ1-1; TRBD1 is a possible D gene (6 bases). V lost 5 bases and J 0 bases, leaving 13 bases between the germline ends. Per the germline V gene, CDR1 is SGHVS and CDR2 is FNYEAQ. The CDR3 sequence is 15 residues long.

The rearrangement uses TRBV5-1 and TRBJ2-1, with D perhaps given as TRBD1 or TRBD2 (6 bases each). V was shortened by 0 bases and J by 2 bases, with 12 bases between the two germline ends. Germline CDR1 and CDR2: SGHRS and YFSETQ. CDR3 length equals 16 residues. CDR3 in amino acids: CASSLEGGGTYNEQFF. CDR3 DNA: TGCGCCAGCAGCTTGGAGGGGGGCGGCACCTACAATGAGCAGTTCTTC.

The chain recombines TRBV6-1 with TRBJ1-1; D is unresolved. This CDR3 comprises 13 residues. Trimming pared 3 bases from V and 4 bases from J, leaving 9 bases between. The germline V gene encodes CDR1 MNHNS and CDR2 SASEGT. CDR3 sequence reads: CASSDRSFTEAFF. CDR3 coding DNA: TGTGCCAGCAGTGATAGGAGCTTCACTGAAGCTTTCTTT.

This chain uses TRBV6-5 with TRBJ1-6; 7 bases line up with TRBD1. The CDR3 is made up of 13 amino acids. From germline, CDR1 is MNHEY and CDR2 SVGAGI. The V gene end was trimmed by 6 bases and the J gene end by 10 bases; junction bases not matched to a gene: 6. CDR3 region: CASRQGRKSPLHF. The CDR3, as DNA: TGTGCCAGCAGACAGGGGAGGAAGTCACCCCTCCACTTT.

This rearrangement joins TRBV29-1 to TRBJ2-5, with 8 bases lining up with TRBD2. This CDR3 contains 14 residues. The junction had 2 bases not matched to a gene; V was cut back by 0 bases and J by 2 bases. Germline lookup yields CDR1 SQVTM and CDR2 ANQGSEA. CDR3 DNA sequence: TGCAGCGTTGAAGATACTAGCGGTCAAGAGACCCAGTACTTC. The encoded protein is CSVEDTSGQETQYF.

The CDR3 DNA reads TGTGCCAGCAGTGTCCAAGGAGGGTTGGATGGCTACACCTTC. Its translation: CASSVQGGLDGYTF. V is TRBV6-5 and J is TRBJ1-2, with no clear D. This CDR3 spans 14 amino acids. The ends were cut back, 5 bases at V and 6 bases at J, with 16 bases in the middle. CDR1 MNHEY and CDR2 SVGAGI come from the germline V gene.

For the CDR3, the DNA is TGTGCCAGCAGTGAAGGCAGGCGGGGGACTGAAGCTTTCTTT. It translates to CASSEGRRGTEAFF. The chain has TRBV6-1 and TRBJ1-1, with a tentative D call TRBD1 (5 bases). The CDR3 runs 14 residues. V lost 1 base and J lost 5, with 11 bases in between. CDR1 MNHNS and CDR2 SASEGT come from the germline V gene.

This clone has just a few counts. This chain joins TRBV6-6 and TRBJ1-1, with D hard to call. Trimming shortened V by 7 bases and J by 6 bases, and 12 bases separated the two germline ends. This CDR3 is 12 amino acids long. Germline V gene sequence: CDR1 MNHNY, CDR2 SVGAGI (reference sequence). Here the CDR3 DNA reads TGTGCCAGCACCGAACAGAGGCCTGAAGCTTTCTTT. Encoded protein: CASTEQRPEAFF.

The chain couples TRBV5-1 to TRBJ2-1; 7 nucleotides line up with TRBD2. This CDR3 contains 15 residues. Germline V gene lookup returns CDR1 SGHRS and CDR2 YFSETQ. V dropped 3 bases and J dropped 7; count of bases not matched to a gene: 10. CDR3 coding DNA: TGCGCCAGCAGCTCGCAGGGCGGGAGTTGGAATGAGCAGTTCTTC. Translating gives CASSSQGGSWNEQFF.

The chain carries TRBV27 and TRBJ2-2; D gene uncertain. V shed 4 bases and J shed 3 bases, with 9 bases lying between them. CDR1 and CDR2 from the germline V gene are MNHEY and SMNVEV (reference sequence). The CDR3 runs to 14 residues. DNA for the CDR3: TGTGCCAGCAGTTCCCGGGTCCACACCGGGGAGCTGTTTTTT. Amino acids: CASSSRVHTGELFF.

The V gene is TRBV5-1, the J gene TRBJ2-2; D call uncertain. The CDR3 has 17 amino acids. The germline V gene encodes CDR1 SGHRS and CDR2 YFSETQ. V was clipped by 1 base and J by 0 bases, with 13 bases between them. CDR3 sequence: CASSLPNRASNTGELFF. The CDR3 nucleotides are TGCGCCAGCAGCTTGCCAAATAGGGCGTCGAACACCGGGGAGCTGTTTTTT.

The J gene is TRBJ2-1, the V gene TRBV10-3; D possibly matches TRBD1 or TRBD2 (6 bases each). The CDR3 length is 15 residues. The germline V gene has CDR1 ENHRY and CDR2 SYGVKD. Trimming removed 0 bases at V and 8 bases at J, with 14 bases between. This CDR3 reads CAISESNREVDEQFF. CDR3 in DNA: TGTGCCATCAGTGAGTCGAACAGGGAGGTGGATGAGCAGTTCTTC.

This clone is termed medium-sized (0.01 to 0.1%). This chain uses TRBV6-6 with TRBJ1-2, with D uncertain. Germline-derived CDR1 and CDR2 are MNHNY and SVGAGI (reference sequence). The CDR3 is made up of 14 amino acids. Trimming shortened V by 5 bases and J by 5 bases, and 15 bases separated the two germline ends. The DNA of the CDR3 is TGTGCCAGCAGTCGTCGGACGGAAGAGTATGGCTACACCTTC. It translates to CASSRRTEEYGYTF.

The J gene is TRBJ1-4, the V gene TRBV4-3, with unresolved D. The V gene lost 1 base and the J gene lost 8 bases, with 11 bases spanning the gap. The CDR3 contains 14 residues. Germline loops: CDR1 LGHNA, CDR2 YSLEER. The CDR3 DNA sequence: TGCGCCAGCAGCCAAGGGCAGTCAAGGGAAAAACTGTTTTTT. This codes for CASSQGQSREKLFF.